This T cell receptor (beta chain) was sequenced in a study of T-cell reconstitution after alpha-beta-depleted transplantation in children. In its sample, this clonotype was seen a few times. During its preparation, the TCRbeta library received unique molecular identifiers. TCRdb reprocessed the PCR reads with MiXCR, giving one entry per CDR3 protein. The repertoire holds some 300,000 distinct CDR3 sequences, with 10% to 13% as singletons. This CDR3 contains 15 residues. CDR1 is LGHDT, CDR2 YNNKEL, per germline (reference sequence). V dropped 5 bases and J dropped 0; count of bases not matched to a gene: 6.

This receptor was obtained from a human donor who donated a stem cell graft to a child with acute lymphoblastic leukemia. Material: PBMCs from the stem cell graft donor, obtained from the stem cell graft. The V and J genes are TRBV3-1 and TRBJ2-7, with 8 bases lining up with TRBD2. The CDR3 sequence: CASSSSGASSYEQYF. As DNA, the CDR3 is TGTGCCAGCAGCAGTAGCGGGGCTAGCTCCTACGAGCAGTACTTC.